This T cell receptor (beta chain) is from a study of T cell responses to AZD1222 COVID-19 vaccine. Study-wide points: Two AZD1222 administrations were followed by greater Spike-specific TCR breadth and depth. Clonal diversity was possibly underestimated, and white British individuals and females predominated among donors.

This clone was seen a few times. Antigen: not known. Other DNA sequences of this sample code for an identical CDR3. CDR3 length: 11 amino acids. V lost 5 bases and J 5 bases, leaving 6 bases between the germline ends. From germline, CDR1 is MGHDK and CDR2 SYGVNS. Method: immunoSEQ multiplex PCR; TCRdb's copy keeps in-frame clones and lacks some. The table records tens of thousands of clones, around 86% of them present only once. This chain connects TRBV25-1 to TRBJ2-5; D is unclear. The sample was peripheral blood, taken on day 0 of AZD1222 vaccination. This receptor was taken from an adult in good health. CDR3 residues: CASSLKETQYF. CDR3 sequence (DNA): TGTGCCAGCAGTCTCAAGGAGACCCAGTACTTC.